Following are 21 T cell receptor beta chains from one sample sequenced in a study of blood T cell repertoires in COVID-19. Only in-frame clones appear in the TCRdb table, and some are missing; sequencing was by immunoSEQ multiplex PCR. This sample has under 250,000 clones, with around 80% found just once. Sequencing input: peripheral blood. All receptors derive from a man in his forties with acute or convalescent COVID-19.

This clone was observed a single time. This chain uses TRBV7-2 with TRBJ2-5, with TRBD2 matching 14 bases. The trim removed 1 base at V and 5 bases at J, leaving 6 bases unmatched. This CDR3 is 17 amino acids long. Germline loops: CDR1 SGHTA, CDR2 FQGNSA. The CDR3 sequence: CASSLVGTSGSGETQYF. CDR3 DNA sequence: TGTGCCAGCAGCTTAGTAGGGACTAGCGGGAGTGGGGAGACCCAGTACTTC.

The chain uses TRBV6-5 and TRBJ1-2, with 8 bases aligning to TRBD1. The V gene end was trimmed by 5 bases and the J gene end by 3 bases; junction bases not matched to a gene: 2. Germline V gives CDR1 MNHEY, CDR2 SVGAGI. The CDR3 totals 13 residues. CDR3 DNA: TGTGCCAGCAGTAAACAGGGGGACTATGGCTACACCTTC. Protein product: CASSKQGDYGYTF.

The V call is TRBV30, the J call TRBJ1-1, with D possibly TRBD1 on 6 matching bases. Germline lookup yields CDR1 GTSNPN and CDR2 SVGIG (reference sequence). CDR3 length: 11 amino acids. V shed 1 base and J shed 8 bases, with 8 bases lying between them. The CDR3 reads CAWSGRGEAFF. Written as DNA, the CDR3 is TGTGCCTGGAGTGGCAGGGGAGAAGCTTTCTTT.

The rearrangement uses TRBV6-6 and TRBJ1-1; no reliable D call. Trimming stripped 10 bases from V and 0 bases from J, with 12 bases between. Germline CDR1 MNHNY, CDR2 SVGAGI (reference sequence). This CDR3 has 13 amino acids. As DNA, the CDR3 is TGTGCCACCGGAGGCACCTTGAACACTGAAGCTTTCTTT. This translates into CATGGTLNTEAFF.

The chain links TRBV5-4 to TRBJ1-2; 10 nucleotides align to TRBD1. Germline values: CDR1 SGHNT, CDR2 YYREEE (reference sequence). V shed 4 bases, J shed 2 bases, and the junction held 2 bases outside the gene matches. The CDR3 loop spans 14 amino acids. CDR3 sequence: CASSRGQGNYGYTF. In DNA, the CDR3 is TGTGCCAGCAGCAGGGGACAGGGGAACTATGGCTACACCTTC.

The chain couples TRBV28 to TRBJ2-4; D is unresolved. The CDR3 is made up of 14 amino acids. Germline V CDR1 and CDR2: MDHEN, SYDVKM. The V end lost 5 bases, the J end lost 1 base, and 9 bases lay between the germline ends. Here the CDR3 reads CASSRRVAKNIQYF. The CDR3 DNA is TGTGCCAGCAGTCGGAGAGTTGCCAAAAACATTCAGTACTTC.

This clone showed up just once. The V and J genes are TRBV28 and TRBJ2-7; the D is unclear. Deletions cut 5 bases from V and 7 bases from J, with 12 bases between. There are 12 residues in the CDR3. Germline V gene data show CDR1 as MDHEN and CDR2 as SYDVKM. The CDR3 here is CASSPSVREQYF. DNA of the CDR3: TGTGCCAGCAGTCCGTCCGTGAGGGAGCAGTACTTC.

The chain couples TRBV7-2 to TRBJ1-4, with D possibly matching TRBD1 (5 bases). Germline CDR1 and CDR2: SGHTA and FQGNSA. This CDR3 contains 14 residues. The V and J ends lost 5 bases and 8 bases respectively, with 15 bases between them. CDR3 bases: TGTGCCAGCAGCCCGGGTGACAGTAGGGAAAAACTGTTTTTT. It yields the protein CASSPGDSREKLFF.

A single count supports this clone. The chain couples TRBV7-2 to TRBJ2-3; 11 bases are shared with TRBD2. In germline, CDR1 is SGHTA, CDR2 FQGNSA. The CDR3 extends over 15 amino acids. The J segment lost 0 bases and the V segment lost 4 bases, leaving 0 bases of the junction unmatched. CDR3 sequence reads: CASSWTSGSTDTQYF. The CDR3 DNA is TGTGCCAGCAGCTGGACTAGCGGGAGCACAGATACGCAGTATTTT.

This chain uses TRBV19 with TRBJ1-2; 7 nucleotides match TRBD1. The length of the CDR3 is 16 residues. Germline V gene sequence: CDR1 LNHDA, CDR2 SQIVND (reference sequence). The V and J ends lost 3 bases and 5 bases, in that order; junction bases with no gene match: 12. The CDR3 loop reads CASSITTLGQMYGYTF. The CDR3 DNA reads as TGTGCCAGTAGTATCACTACTTTGGGACAGATGTATGGCTACACCTTC.

The chain recombines TRBV6-6 with TRBJ2-5; tentative D call: TRBD1 (5 bases). Germline lookup yields CDR1 MNHNY and CDR2 SVGAGI (reference sequence). The CDR3 length is 13 residues. Trimming left V 5 bases short and J 2 bases short, with 9 bases between. This CDR3 is CASSPTVQETQYF. The DNA for the CDR3 is TGTGCCAGCAGTCCGACAGTTCAAGAGACCCAGTACTTC.

The rearrangement links TRBV2 to TRBJ1-5, with D possibly TRBD1 on 5 matching bases. CDR3 length equals 15 residues. V was trimmed by 6 bases and J by 1 base, leaving 13 bases between them. Germline CDR1 and CDR2: SNHLY and FYNNEI. This CDR3 reads CASRFTGESNQPQHF. CDR3 bases: TGTGCCAGCAGGTTCACGGGGGAGAGCAATCAGCCCCAGCATTTT.

V gene TRBV11-2 combines with J gene TRBJ1-2, with 7 bases identical to TRBD1. V gave up 0 bases and J gave up 0 bases; unmatched junction bases: 4. This CDR3 has 16 amino acids. Per germline, CDR1 SGHAT and CDR2 FQNNGV. The CDR3 loop is CASSLDQQGANYGYTF. The CDR3 DNA is TGTGCCAGCAGCTTAGATCAGCAGGGGGCTAACTATGGCTACACCTTC.

The chain employs TRBV3-1 (or the pseudogene TRBV3-2) and TRBJ2-6; D not resolved. Trimming stripped 6 bases from V and 2 bases from J, with 5 bases between. The length of the CDR3 is 13 residues. Germline values: CDR1 LGHDT, CDR2 YNNKEL (reference sequence). This CDR3 reads CASSPTGANVLTF. CDR3 sequence (DNA): TGTGCCAGCAGTCCTACTGGGGCCAACGTCCTGACTTTC.

This chain links TRBV11-3 with TRBJ2-1; the D gene is possibly TRBD2 (6 bases). Germline CDR1 reads SGHNT; CDR2 reads YENEEA. The V gene lost 4 bases and the J gene lost 2 bases, with 12 bases spanning the gap. The length of the CDR3 is 15 residues. In DNA, the CDR3 is TGTGCCAGCAGCTCTGGGGGGATGACCTACAATGAGCAGTTCTTC. Encoded protein: CASSSGGMTYNEQFF.

This clone turned up a few times. The rearrangement joins TRBV6-5 to TRBJ2-5; 7 bases align to TRBD2. The V segment lost 7 bases and the J segment 4 bases; nucleotides outside the gene matches: 9. Germline V gene lookup returns CDR1 MNHEY and CDR2 SVGAGI. This CDR3 region has 14 residues. The CDR3 loop reads CASTTSGNTETQYF. DNA for the CDR3: TGTGCCAGCACAACCAGCGGGAATACAGAGACCCAGTACTTC.

The chain couples TRBV4-1 to TRBJ2-3; 7 bases fit TRBD2. CDR1 is MGHRA and CDR2 is YSYEKL in the germline V gene. This CDR3 is built from 16 residues. V trimming: 1 base; J trimming: 4 bases; junction bases outside the gene matches: 8. The CDR3 spells CASSQASGPEPDTQYF. The CDR3 coding sequence is TGCGCCAGCAGCCAAGCTAGCGGCCCCGAACCAGATACGCAGTATTTT.

This clone was picked up a small number of times. This rearrangement joins TRBV11-1 to TRBJ2-1; D possibly corresponds to TRBD2 (5 bases). CDR3 length equals 14 residues. Germline CDR1 and CDR2: SGHAT and FQDESV (reference sequence). The V end was cut by 4 bases, the J end by 7 bases, with 14 bases between. The CDR3 nucleotides read TGTGCCAGCAGCTCTTTTTTGGGCGGGAATGAGCAGTTCTTC. Translation: CASSSFLGGNEQFF.

This chain joins TRBV12-3 or TRBV12-4 and TRBJ2-1, with D tentatively TRBD1 (5 bases). Trimming shortened V by 3 bases and J by 4 bases, and 7 bases separated the two germline ends. This CDR3 has 13 amino acids. The CDR3 nucleotides read TGTGCCAGCAGTTTTAGACAGTACAATGAGCAGTTCTTC. It encodes CASSFRQYNEQFF.

This chain uses TRBV10-3 with TRBJ2-7; 7 bases match TRBD2. V was pared by 4 bases and J by 5 bases, with 17 bases of the junction left unmatched. The CDR3 length is 17 residues. CDR1 and CDR2 (germline): ENHRY, SYGVKD. Here the CDR3 reads CAISVGEFRAGVHEQYF. CDR3 coding DNA: TGTGCCATCAGTGTAGGTGAGTTTCGTGCGGGAGTCCACGAGCAGTACTTC.

The V and J genes are TRBV7-6 and TRBJ2-2; 11 nucleotides line up with TRBD2. V lost 10 bases, J lost 1 base, and 5 bases stayed unmatched. The germline V gene has CDR1 SGHVS and CDR2 FNYEAQ. This CDR3 contains 15 residues. CDR3 protein: CATFSGRGNTGELFF. CDR3 coding DNA: TGTGCCACCTTTAGCGGGAGGGGGAACACCGGGGAGCTGTTTTTT.